This TCR beta chain was obtained from a study of blood T cell repertoires in COVID-19. For the study at large: Donors in the United States, Italy and Spain gave samples during acute or convalescent COVID-19. In each case, the material was cDNA or gDNA derived from T cells, B-cell-depleted T cells, or PBMCs.

Authors' methods: Reference gene primer amplification yielded estimated nucleated cell counts. Here immunoSEQ multiplex PCR was the method, and the copy in TCRdb shows in-frame clones only, minus some. D and trimming come from the DNA, and the V and J calls and clone size come from that table. The repertoire has around 120,000 clones, less than 85% of them found once; the top ten carry around 2.3%. This clone was observed a few times. Germline CDR1 is SGHNT and CDR2 is YYREEE (reference sequence). CDR3 length equals 15 residues. V was cut by 4 bases and J by 2 bases, with 15 bases left in between. This sequence originates from a man in his forties or fifties with acute or convalescent COVID-19. The chain uses TRBV5-4 and TRBJ1-2; D call uncertain. Sequencing input: peripheral blood. The CDR3 sequence is CASSPSASRNYGYTF. The CDR3 coding sequence is TGTGCCAGCAGCCCGTCGGCTTCGAGGAACTATGGCTACACCTTC.